These 28 T cell receptor beta chains originate from one sample sequenced in a study of blood T cell repertoires in COVID-19. Some clones are missing from TCRdb's copy, which holds only in-frame ones; the method was immunoSEQ multiplex PCR. This sample has fewer than 400,000 clones; 80% to 90% occur once, and the top ten carry more than 2%. Sequencing was performed on PBMCs or T cells enriched from blood (not recorded which). These receptors all stem from a young man who had recovered from COVID-19.

This clone was seen a single time. The gene calls are TRBV5-1 and TRBJ1-4; D is unclear. V gave up 4 bases and J gave up 8 bases, with 9 bases separating them. This CDR3 is 12 amino acids long. The germline gives CDR1 SGHRS, CDR2 YFSETQ. The CDR3 region is CASSDFGEKLFF. CDR3 nucleotide sequence: TGCGCCAGCAGCGACTTCGGGGAAAAACTGTTTTTT. The whole variable domain, remainder taken from reference TRBV5-1 and TRBJ1-4, is KAGVTQTPRYLIKTRGQQVTLSCSPISGHRSVSWYQQTPGQGLQFLFEYFSETQRNKGNFPGRFSGRQFSNSRSEMNVSTLELGDSALYLCASSDFGEKLFFGSGTQLSVL.

CDR3 residues: CATSPQRGPDSTDTQYF. CDR3 nucleotides: TGTGCCACCAGTCCTCAGAGAGGGCCCGACAGCACAGATACGCAGTATTTT. The chain employs TRBV15 and TRBJ2-3; weak D call: TRBD2 (5 bases). The CDR3 runs 17 residues. In germline, CDR1 is LNHNV, CDR2 YYDKDF (reference sequence). V was shortened by 6 bases and J by 0 bases, with 19 bases between the two germline ends.

This CDR3 reads CASSQSTSGGAFTYEQYF. The CDR3, as DNA: TGTGCCAGCAGCCAAAGCACTAGCGGGGGGGCCTTCACCTACGAGCAGTACTTC. V is TRBV4-2 and J is TRBJ2-7; 13 bases fit TRBD2. This CDR3 contains 18 residues. Losses at the gene ends were 2 bases for V and 2 bases for J; bases not matched to a gene: 9. Germline loops: CDR1 LGHNA, CDR2 YNFKEQ.

The chain employs TRBV20-1 and TRBJ1-4, with D unclear. The CDR3 is made up of 10 amino acids. Germline CDR1 reads DFQATT; CDR2 reads SNEGSKA (reference sequence). Trimming took off 6 bases at V and 6 bases at J, with 5 bases between the two ends. CDR3: CSAYYEKLFF. The CDR3 region has the DNA TGCAGTGCCTATTATGAAAAACTGTTTTTT.

The rearrangement joins TRBV9 to TRBJ1-1; tentative D call: TRBD1 (5 bases). Germline V gene sequence: CDR1 SGDLS, CDR2 YYNGEE. With 4 bases removed from V and 7 bases from J, the gap between germline ends came to 20 bases. This CDR3 is 15 amino acids long. The CDR3 nucleotides are TGTGCCAGCAGCCCCATGGGGGGAGGTGTCGGTGAAGCTTTCTTT. Protein product: CASSPMGGGVGEAFF.

The chain couples TRBV5-5 to TRBJ1-1; 7 nucleotides agree with TRBD1. The ends lost 0 bases at V and 3 bases at J; junction bases unmatched: 5. Per germline, CDR1 SGHKS and CDR2 YYEKEE (reference sequence). CDR3 length: 15 residues. The CDR3 loop reads CASSLVGQGDTEAFF. As DNA, the CDR3 is TGTGCCAGCAGCTTGGTAGGTCAGGGGGACACTGAAGCTTTCTTT.

The chain recombines TRBV5-6 with TRBJ1-2; 8 bases match TRBD1. The CDR3 is 12 residues long. CDR1 and CDR2 from the germline V gene are SGHDT and YYEEEE. The V segment lost 5 bases and the J segment 8 bases; nucleotides outside the gene matches: 5. CDR3: CASSSQGAGYTF. The CDR3 nucleotides are TGTGCCAGCAGTTCCCAGGGGGCGGGCTACACCTTC.

The chain has TRBV19 and TRBJ1-5; D possibly corresponds to TRBD1 (5 bases). Germline loops: CDR1 LNHDA, CDR2 SQIVND (reference sequence). V was cut by 9 bases and J by 6 bases, with 21 bases left in between. This CDR3 is 15 amino acids long. CDR3 residues: CASRLRGGERQPQHF. The CDR3 bases are TGTGCCAGCCGACTCCGCGGGGGGGAACGTCAGCCCCAGCATTTT.

The chain couples TRBV19 to TRBJ1-2; TRBD1 agrees at 8 bases. The V segment lost 2 bases and the J segment 8 bases; nucleotides outside the gene matches: 7. The V gene's germline CDR1 is LNHDA and CDR2 SQIVND (reference sequence). The CDR3 consists of 14 residues. The CDR3 loop is CASSITWDRSGYTF. DNA of the CDR3: TGTGCCAGTAGTATAACCTGGGACAGGAGCGGCTACACCTTC.

This clone was found once. This rearrangement joins TRBV7-2 to TRBJ1-5; D is possibly TRBD1 (6 bases). Trimming took off 1 base at V and 5 bases at J, with 9 bases between the two ends. The CDR3 runs to 14 residues. Germline CDR1 SGHTA, CDR2 FQGNSA. The CDR3 loop reads CASSLGTGHQPQHF. CDR3 DNA sequence: TGTGCCAGCAGCTTAGGAACAGGGCATCAGCCCCAGCATTTT.

The chain employs TRBV19 and TRBJ2-1; D is possibly TRBD2 (5 bases). V was cut by 4 bases and J by 9 bases, with 22 bases left in between. The CDR3 has 16 amino acids. Germline CDR1 is LNHDA and CDR2 is SQIVND (reference sequence). The CDR3 coding sequence is TGTGCCAGTAGTAGAGGGCCCTCCTCGCCGTACGGTGAGCAGTTCTTC. Its protein product is CASSRGPSSPYGEQFF.

The chain couples TRBV16 to TRBJ1-2, with unresolved D. CDR3 length: 13 residues. Germline CDR1 reads KGHSY; CDR2 reads FQNENV. The V gene lost 8 bases and the J gene lost 4 bases, with 14 bases spanning the gap. Here the CDR3 reads CASRRSAGYGYTF. Here the CDR3 DNA reads TGTGCCAGCCGCCGTTCGGCGGGCTATGGCTACACCTTC.

The chain employs TRBV11-2 and TRBJ2-3; no clear D. The CDR3 is 15 amino acids. V lost 4 bases, J lost 0 bases, and 11 bases lay in between. The germline gives CDR1 SGHAT, CDR2 FQNNGV. The chain's CDR3 is CASSSDSLSTDTQYF. The CDR3 DNA reads TGTGCCAGCAGCTCTGACTCTTTGAGCACAGATACGCAGTATTTT.

A word on this clone: Other DNA sequences in the sample encode the same CDR3. This rearrangement joins TRBV7-2 to TRBJ2-1; 9 positions agree with TRBD2. This CDR3 contains 15 residues. Germline V lookup: CDR1 SGHTA, CDR2 FQGNSA. V shed 3 bases and J 4 bases; nucleotides not matched to a gene: 4. The CDR3 nucleotides are TGTGCCAGCAGCTTTAGCGGGGGAAATTACAATGAGCAGTTCTTC. This sequence encodes CASSFSGGNYNEQFF.

The V and J genes are TRBV3-1 (or the pseudogene TRBV3-2) and TRBJ2-7, with D tentatively TRBD1 (5 bases). CDR3 length: 15 residues. Deletions cut 1 base from V and 5 bases from J, with 15 bases between. Per germline, CDR1 LGHDT and CDR2 YNNKEL (reference sequence). The CDR3 here is CASSQVSGLKDEQYF. CDR3 nucleotides: TGTGCCAGCAGCCAAGTTTCAGGGTTAAAGGACGAGCAGTACTTC.

The rearrangement links TRBV12-3 or TRBV12-4 to TRBJ1-2; D might be TRBD1 (5 bases). The germline V and J ends were trimmed by 5 bases and 7 bases, with 11 bases remaining between them. CDR3 size: 12 residues. CDR3 sequence reads: CASSGRVTGYTF. The CDR3 bases are TGTGCCAGCAGTGGCAGGGTTACTGGCTACACCTTC.

The V gene is TRBV7-2, the J gene TRBJ1-2; 8 bases agree with TRBD1. The CDR3 extends over 13 amino acids. CDR1 and CDR2 from the germline V gene are SGHTA and FQGNSA. Germline trimming cut 8 bases from V and 6 bases from J; bases unmatched to any gene: 8. This chain's CDR3 is CASEQGGFHGYTF. The CDR3 DNA is TGTGCCAGCGAACAGGGGGGTTTTCATGGCTACACCTTC.

The table lists this clone with a few counts. The chain couples TRBV7-2 to TRBJ2-7, with TRBD2 matching 9 bases. The germline V gene encodes CDR1 SGHTA and CDR2 FQGNSA. The CDR3 runs 15 residues. V lost 3 bases to trimming and J lost 2 bases; unmatched junction nucleotides: 5. CDR3 protein: CASSLRLAVTYEQYF. For the CDR3, the DNA is TGTGCCAGCAGCTTGCGACTAGCGGTGACCTACGAGCAGTACTTC.

The genes are TRBV12-3 or TRBV12-4 and TRBJ1-1; D remains ambiguous. V gave up 6 bases and J gave up 8 bases, with 10 bases separating them. The CDR3 has 11 residues. The CDR3 spells CASRSGGEAFF. In DNA, the CDR3 is TGTGCCAGCAGGTCCGGAGGAGAAGCTTTCTTT.

The chain recombines TRBV10-3 with TRBJ1-2; D not certain. V shed 8 bases and J shed 4 bases, with 29 bases lying between them. The CDR3 consists of 18 residues. Germline CDR1 ENHRY, CDR2 SYGVKD. The CDR3 DNA sequence: TGTGCCATCCTGGAAGGGAGGGAGGGAGGTCCGGTCGGCTATGGCTACACCTTC. Translated, it gives CAILEGREGGPVGYGYTF.

This clone was found once. V and J are TRBV11-3 and TRBJ2-1; no firm D call. Germline lookup yields CDR1 SGHNT and CDR2 YENEEA. V lost 4 bases and J lost 4, with 5 bases in between. The CDR3 totals 12 residues. For the CDR3, the DNA is TGTGCCAGCAGCTCAAAATACAATGAGCAGTTCTTC. Translation: CASSSKYNEQFF.

The V gene is TRBV19, the J gene TRBJ2-2; a weak D match, TRBD2 (5 bases). Deletions cut 3 bases from V and 5 bases from J, with 10 bases between. The germline gives CDR1 LNHDA, CDR2 SQIVND (reference sequence). The CDR3 runs to 14 residues. The CDR3: CASSIGGGTGELFF. For the CDR3, the DNA is TGTGCCAGTAGTATCGGAGGTGGAACCGGGGAGCTGTTTTTT.

The chain is built from TRBV13 and TRBJ2-7; 7 bases agree with TRBD1. The germline V gene encodes CDR1 PRHDT and CDR2 FYEKMQ (reference sequence). The CDR3 spans 17 residues. The ends lost 3 bases at V and 1 base at J; junction bases unmatched: 12. The CDR3 region has the DNA TGTGCCAGCAGCTTGACAGGGTGGGCTGCTCTATCCTACGAGCAGTACTTC. Its protein is CASSLTGWAALSYEQYF. Together with reference TRBV13 and TRBJ2-7, the CDR3 gives the full variable domain: AAGVIQSPRHLIKEKRETATLKCYPIPRHDTVYWYQQGPGQDPQFLISFYEKMQSDKGSIPDRFSAQQFSDYHSELNMSSLELGDSALYFCASSLTGWAALSYEQYFGPGTRLTVT.

The rearrangement uses TRBV14 and TRBJ1-1, with 10 bases lining up with TRBD1. V shed 5 bases, J shed 4 bases, and the junction held 10 bases outside the gene matches. CDR3 length: 16 amino acids. CDR1 and CDR2 from the germline V gene are SGHDN and FVKESK. The CDR3 is CASSSPGTGVTTEAFF. CDR3 DNA: TGTGCCAGCAGCTCGCCCGGGACAGGGGTTACCACTGAAGCTTTCTTT. Full variable domain (missing parts from reference TRBV14 and TRBJ1-1): EAGVTQFPSHSVIEKGQTVTLRCDPISGHDNLYWYRRVMGKEIKFLLHFVKESKQDESGMPNNRFLAERTGGTYSTLKVQPAELEDSGVYFCASSSPGTGVTTEAFFGQGTRLTVV.

Only one count was recorded for this clone. The chain recombines TRBV5-6 with TRBJ2-2; TRBD1 matches 9 bases. The V segment lost 4 bases and the J segment 4 bases; nucleotides outside the gene matches: 8. The CDR3 has 16 amino acids. Germline V gene lookup returns CDR1 SGHDT and CDR2 YYEEEE. CDR3 in DNA: TGTGCCAGCAGCAGTTGGGACAGGGCCTCCACCGGGGAGCTGTTTTTT. Translated: CASSSWDRASTGELFF.

The CDR3 loop is CASPPLGGREFTEAFF. The CDR3, as DNA: TGTGCCAGCCCCCCCCTAGGGGGAAGGGAGTTCACTGAAGCTTTCTTT. The chain couples TRBV7-9 to TRBJ1-1; D possibly corresponds to TRBD1 (6 bases). There are 16 residues in the CDR3. Germline V gives CDR1 SEHNR, CDR2 FQNEAQ (reference sequence). The V gene lost 8 bases and the J gene lost 4 bases, with 23 bases spanning the gap.

This chain connects TRBV5-1 to TRBJ1-4; 11 bases fit TRBD1. In germline, CDR1 is SGHRS, CDR2 YFSETQ. This CDR3 spans 17 amino acids. The V and J ends lost 4 bases and 3 bases, in that order; junction bases with no gene match: 8. This CDR3 reads CASSRTGTGGSNEKLFF. CDR3 nucleotide sequence: TGCGCCAGCAGCCGTACCGGGACAGGGGGGTCTAATGAAAAACTGTTTTTT.

The rearrangement links TRBV6-5 to TRBJ2-7; 7 nucleotides agree with TRBD1. With 9 bases clipped from V and 2 bases from J, the junction kept 7 bases outside the gene matches. There are 13 residues in the CDR3. Germline V gene data show CDR1 as MNHEY and CDR2 as SVGAGI. CDR3: CASMGQGAYEQYF. CDR3 nucleotides: TGTGCCAGTATGGGGCAGGGGGCCTACGAGCAGTACTTC.